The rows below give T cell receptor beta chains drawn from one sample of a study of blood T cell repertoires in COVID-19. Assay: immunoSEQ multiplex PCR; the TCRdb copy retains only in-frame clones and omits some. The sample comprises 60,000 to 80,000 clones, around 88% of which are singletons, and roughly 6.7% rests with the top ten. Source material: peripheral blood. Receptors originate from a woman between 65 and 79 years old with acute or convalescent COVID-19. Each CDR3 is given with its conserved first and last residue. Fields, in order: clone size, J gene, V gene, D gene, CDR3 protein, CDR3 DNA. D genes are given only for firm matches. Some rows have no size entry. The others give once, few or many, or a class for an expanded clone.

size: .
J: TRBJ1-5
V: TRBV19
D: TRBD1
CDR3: CAASGGPSNQPQHF
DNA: TGTGCCGCCTCAGGGGGACCTAGCAATCAGCCCCAGCATTTT

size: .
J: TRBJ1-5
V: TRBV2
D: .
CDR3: CASKAGRQSNQPQHF
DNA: TGTGCCAGCAAGGCGGGCAGACAAAGCAATCAGCCCCAGCATTTT

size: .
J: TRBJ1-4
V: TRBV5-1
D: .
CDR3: CASSLEPGGGKLFF
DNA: TGCGCCAGCAGCTTGGAACCGGGCGGGGGAAAACTGTTTTTT

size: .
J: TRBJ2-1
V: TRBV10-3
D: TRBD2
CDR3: CAISELAGDGNEQFF
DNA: TGTGCCATCAGTGAGCTAGCGGGAGATGGGAATGAGCAGTTCTTC

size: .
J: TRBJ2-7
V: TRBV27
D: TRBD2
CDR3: CASSFRGGSSYEQYF
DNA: TGTGCCAGCAGTTTTCGCGGGGGGAGCTCCTACGAGCAGTACTTC

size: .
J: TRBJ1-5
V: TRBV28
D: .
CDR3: CASSPRSRGAGQPQHF
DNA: TGTGCCAGCAGTCCACGATCCAGGGGCGCGGGTCAGCCCCAGCATTTT

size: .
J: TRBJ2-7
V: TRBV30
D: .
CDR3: CAWSMFGQSEHF
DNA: TGTGCCTGGAGTATGTTCGGACAGTCAGAGCACTTC

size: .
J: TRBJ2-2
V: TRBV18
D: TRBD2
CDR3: CASSPRQRGNTGELFF
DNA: TGTGCCAGCTCACCCCGACAGCGGGGGAACACCGGGGAGCTGTTTTTT

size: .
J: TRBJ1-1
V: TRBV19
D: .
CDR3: CASSSVDLNTEAFF
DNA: TGTGCCAGTAGTTCGGTAGATTTGAACACTGAAGCTTTCTTT

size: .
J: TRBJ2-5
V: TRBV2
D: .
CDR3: CASNDGRGQETQYF
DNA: TGTGCCAGCAACGACGGGCGGGGACAAGAGACCCAGTACTTC

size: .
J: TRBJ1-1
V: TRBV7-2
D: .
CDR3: CASSLGWGVKNTEAFF
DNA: TGTGCCAGCAGCTTAGGATGGGGGGTTAAGAACACTGAAGCTTTCTTT

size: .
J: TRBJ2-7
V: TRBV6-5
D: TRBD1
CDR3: CASSTGQGRREQYF
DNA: TGTGCCAGCAGTACCGGACAGGGTAGGCGCGAGCAGTACTTC

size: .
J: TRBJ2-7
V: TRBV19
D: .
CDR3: CASRGTETYEQYF
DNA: TGTGCCAGCCGAGGGACTGAAACCTACGAGCAGTACTTC

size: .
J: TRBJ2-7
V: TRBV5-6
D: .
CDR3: CASSSNRVQSSYEQYF
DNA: TGTGCCAGCAGCTCCAATCGGGTCCAGAGCTCCTACGAGCAGTACTTC

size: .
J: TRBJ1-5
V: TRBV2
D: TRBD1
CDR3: CAKGETGGNQPQHF
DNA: TGTGCCAAAGGCGAGACAGGGGGCAATCAGCCCCAGCATTTT

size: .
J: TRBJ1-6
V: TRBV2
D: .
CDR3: CASSVQTGSSSPLHF
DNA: TGTGCCAGCAGTGTCCAGACTGGTAGTAGTTCACCCCTCCACTTT

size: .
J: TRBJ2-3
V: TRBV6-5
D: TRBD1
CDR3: CASNPEGALDTQYF
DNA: TGTGCCAGCAATCCCGAGGGGGCGCTAGATACGCAGTATTTT

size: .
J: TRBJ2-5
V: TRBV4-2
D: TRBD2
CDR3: CASSQPLNSGRWRETQYF
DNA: TGTGCCAGCAGCCAACCCCTAAATAGCGGGCGCTGGCGGGAGACCCAGTACTTC

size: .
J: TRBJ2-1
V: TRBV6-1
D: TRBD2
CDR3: CASSERTSGLNEQFF
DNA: TGTGCCAGCAGTGAACGGACTAGCGGCCTGAATGAGCAGTTCTTC

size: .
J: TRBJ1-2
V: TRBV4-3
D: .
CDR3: CASSQGIRTPNYGYTF
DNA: TGCGCCAGCAGCCAGGGTATCAGGACTCCTAACTATGGCTACACCTTC

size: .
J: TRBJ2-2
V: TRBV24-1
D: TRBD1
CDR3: CATSDLYRTGADTGELFF
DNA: TGTGCCACCAGTGATTTGTACCGGACAGGGGCGGACACCGGGGAGCTGTTTTTT

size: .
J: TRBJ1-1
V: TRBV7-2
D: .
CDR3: CASSFTGKGTEAFF
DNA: TGTGCCAGCAGTTTTACAGGGAAGGGCACTGAAGCTTTCTTT

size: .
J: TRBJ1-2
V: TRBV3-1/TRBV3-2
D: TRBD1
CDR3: CASSQDQGAGGYTF
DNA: TGTGCCAGCAGCCAAGATCAGGGGGCGGGTGGCTACACCTTC

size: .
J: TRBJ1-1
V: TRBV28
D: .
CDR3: CASSSWGAVNTEAFF
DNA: TGTGCCAGCAGTTCTTGGGGAGCGGTGAACACTGAAGCTTTCTTT

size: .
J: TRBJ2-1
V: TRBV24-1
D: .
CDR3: CATSDEGDLNNEQFF
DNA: TGTGCCACCAGTGATGAGGGGGATCTGAACAATGAGCAGTTCTTC

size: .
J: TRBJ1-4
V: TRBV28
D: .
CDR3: CASSLGGAEKLFF
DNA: TGTGCCAGCAGCCTGGGGGGGGCTGAAAAACTGTTTTTT

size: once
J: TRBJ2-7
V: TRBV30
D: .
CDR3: CAWSGTSEQYF
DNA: TGTGCCTGGAGTGGGACATCCGAGCAGTACTTC

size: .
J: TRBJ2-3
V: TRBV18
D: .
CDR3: CASSPRGPAAGTDTQYF
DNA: TGTGCCAGCTCACCAAGGGGTCCGGCGGCTGGCACAGATACGCAGTATTTT

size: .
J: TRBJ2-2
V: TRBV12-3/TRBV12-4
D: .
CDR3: CASSFREAGELFF
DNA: TGTGCCAGCAGCTTCAGGGAAGCCGGGGAGCTGTTTTTT